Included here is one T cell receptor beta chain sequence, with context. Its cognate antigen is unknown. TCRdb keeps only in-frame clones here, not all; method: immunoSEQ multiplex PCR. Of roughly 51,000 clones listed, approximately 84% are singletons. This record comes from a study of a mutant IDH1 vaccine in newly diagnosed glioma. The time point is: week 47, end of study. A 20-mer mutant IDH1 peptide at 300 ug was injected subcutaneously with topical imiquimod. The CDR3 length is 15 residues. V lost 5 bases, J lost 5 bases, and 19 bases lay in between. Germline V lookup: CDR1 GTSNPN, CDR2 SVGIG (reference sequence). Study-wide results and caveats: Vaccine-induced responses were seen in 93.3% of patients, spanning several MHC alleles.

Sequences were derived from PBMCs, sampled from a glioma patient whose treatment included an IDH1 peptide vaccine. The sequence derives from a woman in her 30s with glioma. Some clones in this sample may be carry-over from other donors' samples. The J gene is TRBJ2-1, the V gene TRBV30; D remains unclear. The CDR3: CAWAPGIKRNNEQFF. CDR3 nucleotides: TGTGCCTGGGCGCCTGGGATCAAAAGAAACAATGAGCAGTTCTTC. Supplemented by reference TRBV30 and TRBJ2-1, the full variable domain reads SQTIHQWPATLVQPVGSPLSLECTVEGTSNPNLYWYRQAAGRGLQLLFYSVGIGQISSEVPQNLSASRPQDRQFILSSKKLLLSDSGFYLCAWAPGIKRNNEQFFGPGTRLTVL.